These 26 T cell receptor beta chains were sequenced from one sample in a study of spatial heterogeneity in lung cancer. TCRdb re-analysed the 5' RACE reads in MiXCR, keeping a single row per CDR3 protein. Of 40,000 or so distinct CDR3 sequences in the sample, roughly a tenth were seen once. Described time point: blood at routine non-recurrence follow-up after resection. The sequencing used PBMCs, collected at follow-up. The receptors derive from a female donor with early-stage non-small cell lung cancer.

This clonotype was observed at least ten times. The CDR3: CSISRGRRESTF. The CDR3 DNA is TGCAGCATTTCCAGGGGGCGCCGGGAGTCTACCTTC. The chain uses TRBV29-1 and TRBJ1-2; 8 bases line up with TRBD1. Germline CDR1 is SQVTM and CDR2 is ANQGSEA. V shed 8 bases and J 14 bases; nucleotides not matched to a gene: 16. The length of the CDR3 is 12 residues.

This clonotype was recorded many times. The V and J genes are TRBV24-1 and TRBJ2-3; 7 positions match TRBD1. This CDR3 region has 14 residues. Trimming took 3 bases from V and 5 from J; bases not matched to a gene: 4. The germline V gene has CDR1 KGHDR and CDR2 SFDVKD. The CDR3 coding sequence is TGTGCCACCAGTGATCGCACAGGGGTAGATACGCAGTATTTT. The encoded protein is CATSDRTGVDTQYF.

In this sample, this clonotype turned up a few times. The chain couples TRBV20-1 to TRBJ2-7; possible D gene TRBD1, 6 bases. The CDR3 sequence is 14 residues long. Germline CDR1 DFQATT, CDR2 SNEGSKA (reference sequence). Trimming cost V 6 bases and J 5 bases, with 20 bases left between them. The CDR3 coding sequence is TGCAGTGCCAGCCCCCCAGGGGATCTCCACGAGCAGTACTTC. It encodes CSASPPGDLHEQYF.

The chain is built from TRBV9 and TRBJ2-1; TRBD1 is a possible D gene (6 bases). Trimming left V 4 bases short and J 4 bases short, with 12 bases between. The CDR3 runs to 14 residues. Germline V gene sequence: CDR1 SGDLS, CDR2 YYNGEE. The CDR3, as DNA: TGTGCCAGCAGCCCCACACAGGGATACAATGAGCAGTTCTTC. Translation gives CASSPTQGYNEQFF.

This clonotype was picked up many times. This sequence joins TRBV10-1 and TRBJ1-1; TRBD1 agrees at 9 bases. The trim removed 3 bases at V and 1 base at J, leaving 3 bases unmatched. Germline V gene lookup returns CDR1 WNHNN and CDR2 SYGVQD (reference sequence). CDR3 size: 15 residues. CDR3: CASSDPGQGNTEAFF. The DNA for the CDR3 is TGCGCCAGCAGTGACCCGGGACAGGGGAACACTGAAGCTTTCTTT.

In its sample, this clonotype was seen many times. This sequence joins TRBV29-1 and TRBJ2-3; perhaps TRBD1 as D (5 bases). The germline CDR1 and CDR2 sequences are SQVTM and ANQGSEA. The CDR3 loop spans 10 amino acids. CDR3 region: CRAGTDTQYF. For the CDR3, the DNA is TGCAGAGCAGGGACAGATACGCAGTATTTT.

The CDR3: CASSLAGRGSTDTQYF. The CDR3 nucleotides read TGTGCCAGCAGCTTAGCGGGGCGGGGGAGCACAGATACGCAGTATTTT. The chain links TRBV7-6 to TRBJ2-3; 7 bases fit TRBD2. Unmatched junction bases numbered 3, after V lost 0 bases and J lost 0 bases. There are 16 residues in the CDR3. The germline gives CDR1 SGHVS, CDR2 FNYEAQ.

The table lists this clonotype with many counts. The chain uses TRBV4-1 and TRBJ2-1; D possibly corresponds to TRBD2 (6 bases). V shed 6 bases and J shed 8 bases, with 26 bases lying between them. CDR1 and CDR2 (germline): MGHRA, YSYEKL. The CDR3 is 17 amino acids. CDR3 DNA: TGCGCCAGCAGAAAACTTCAGGGAAGGCGGGGTACGGATGAGCAGTTCTTC. It translates to CASRKLQGRRGTDEQFF.

The chain employs TRBV7-9 and TRBJ2-3; D ambiguous. This CDR3 region has 14 residues. The ends were cut back, 5 bases at V and 1 base at J, with 10 bases in the middle. The germline CDR1 and CDR2 sequences are SEHNR and FQNEAQ (reference sequence). Written as DNA, the CDR3 is TGTGCCAGCAGCCCTACAAGGGGCACAGATACGCAGTATTTT. As protein: CASSPTRGTDTQYF.

In this sample, this clonotype turned up many times. This chain connects TRBV2 to TRBJ2-7, with TRBD1 as a possible D gene (5 bases). The CDR3 length is 12 residues. Germline V lookup: CDR1 SNHLY, CDR2 FYNNEI. Trimming took 4 bases from V and 3 from J, leaving 7 bases between them. The chain's CDR3 is CASSVQGYEQYF. CDR3 in DNA: TGTGCCAGCAGTGTCCAGGGCTACGAGCAGTACTTC.

This clonotype was observed at least ten times. The CDR3 sequence is CASSESRQTFDYGYTF. CDR3 coding DNA: TGCGCCAGCAGTGAGTCTAGACAGACCTTTGACTATGGCTACACCTTC. V is TRBV10-2 and J is TRBJ1-2; tentative D call: TRBD1 (5 bases). V was clipped by 0 bases and J by 3 bases, with 14 bases between them. The CDR3 covers 16 residues. In germline, CDR1 is WSHSY, CDR2 SAAADI.

In this sample, this clonotype turned up a few times. The chain carries TRBV27 and TRBJ1-2; D may be TRBD1 (6 bases). V was shortened by 2 bases and J by 6 bases, with 10 bases between the two germline ends. CDR3 length equals 13 residues. Germline CDR1 is MNHEY and CDR2 is SMNVEV (reference sequence). The CDR3 region is CASSLPQGDGYTF. The CDR3 nucleotides are TGTGCCAGCAGTTTACCACAGGGAGATGGCTACACCTTC.

This clonotype was detected only a few times. CDR3 residues: CASSLRSGGNTGELFF. The DNA for the CDR3 is TGTGCCAGCAGCTTAAGAAGCGGGGGAAACACCGGGGAGCTGTTTTTT. The V call is TRBV11-2, the J call TRBJ2-2, with TRBD2 matching over 8 bases. The CDR3 consists of 16 residues. Germline lookup yields CDR1 SGHAT and CDR2 FQNNGV. V shed 2 bases, J shed 2 bases, and the junction held 4 bases outside the gene matches.

There are many counts of this clonotype. The J gene is TRBJ1-5, the V gene TRBV20-1; D is uncertain. Germline V lookup: CDR1 DFQATT, CDR2 SNEGSKA (reference sequence). Between the trimmed V and J ends, which lost 3 bases and 3 bases, there was a span of 9 bases. This CDR3 is 13 amino acids long. The CDR3 protein is CSASGSLNQPQHF. The CDR3 DNA follows: TGCAGTGCTAGTGGGAGCCTCAATCAGCCCCAGCATTTT.

This chain connects TRBV7-2 to TRBJ2-7; D gene unclear. Germline V lookup: CDR1 SGHTA, CDR2 FQGNSA. The CDR3 is 11 amino acids. V lost 8 bases to trimming and J lost 7 bases, with 12 bases between them. CDR3 protein: CASGVRVEQYF. Here the CDR3 DNA reads TGTGCCAGCGGCGTTAGGGTTGAGCAGTACTTC. The whole variable domain, filled in from reference TRBV7-2 and TRBJ2-7, reads GAGVSQSPSNKVTEKGKDVELRCDPISGHTALYWYRQSLGQGLEFLIYFQGNSAPDKSGLPSDRFSAERTGGSVSTLTIQRTQQEDSAVYLCASGVRVEQYFGPGTRLTVT.

This clonotype was seen more than once but under ten times. The chain uses TRBV7-3 and TRBJ2-3, with TRBD2 matching 15 bases. In germline, CDR1 is SGHTA, CDR2 FQGTGA. With 3 bases clipped from V and 5 bases from J, the junction kept 3 bases outside the gene matches. The CDR3 contains 16 residues. The CDR3 DNA reads TGTGCCAGCAGCTTGGGACTAGCGGGGGGACTAGATACGCAGTATTTT. It encodes CASSLGLAGGLDTQYF.

CDR3 bases: TGTGCCAGCAGTTACGACTCTGGGGCCAACGTCCTGACTTTC. Its translation: CASSYDSGANVLTF. The rearrangement links TRBV6-2 or TRBV6-3 to TRBJ2-6; no definite D call. V was clipped by 2 bases and J by 0 bases, with 2 bases between them. CDR1 is MNHEY, CDR2 SVGEGT, per germline. This CDR3 has 14 residues.

This clonotype was counted between two and nine times. The V and J genes are TRBV7-3 and TRBJ2-1; weak D call: TRBD1 (6 bases). This CDR3 comprises 13 residues. V lost 4 bases and J 10 bases, leaving 14 bases between the germline ends. Germline CDR1 and CDR2: SGHTA and FQGTGA. CDR3 protein: CASSSQQGLEQFF. Written as DNA, the CDR3 is TGTGCCAGCAGCTCCCAACAGGGTCTCGAGCAGTTCTTC.

The chain recombines TRBV7-2 with TRBJ2-5, with D possibly TRBD2 on 5 matching bases. V was shortened by 5 bases and J by 7 bases, with 17 bases between the two germline ends. Germline CDR1 reads SGHTA; CDR2 reads FQGNSA. The CDR3 spans 14 residues. This CDR3 reads CASSPGRDFVTQYF. CDR3 sequence (DNA): TGTGCCAGCAGCCCAGGACGGGATTTCGTGACCCAGTACTTC.

In nucleotides, the CDR3 is TGCGCCAGCAGCTTGTTTGGGCCAGGGAGTGGAGATACGCAGTATTTT. Encoded protein: CASSLFGPGSGDTQYF. The V call is TRBV5-1, the J call TRBJ2-3; D tentatively fits TRBD1 or TRBD2 (5 bases each). Looked up from germline, CDR1 is SGHRS and CDR2 is YFSETQ. V was pared by 1 base and J by 5 bases, with 17 bases between. The CDR3 is 16 amino acids.

This clonotype was recorded a few times. V and J are TRBV7-6 and TRBJ2-3; 7 bases are shared with TRBD2. Germline V gene lookup returns CDR1 SGHVS and CDR2 FNYEAQ. The length of the CDR3 is 17 residues. Trimming took 4 bases from V and 2 from J; bases not matched to a gene: 12. The CDR3 DNA follows: TGTGCCAGCAGCTCGCGCGGACTCGCGGGGGACACAGATACGCAGTATTTT. This codes for CASSSRGLAGDTDTQYF.

The chain has TRBV4-3 and TRBJ2-7; D is ambiguous. This CDR3 contains 17 residues. V gave up 0 bases and J gave up 2 bases, with 17 bases separating them. Germline V gene sequence: CDR1 LGHNA, CDR2 YSLEER. The CDR3 nucleotides are TGCGCCAGCAGCCAAGAATCTACGGACCTTTACCCCTACGAGCAGTACTTC. This encodes CASSQESTDLYPYEQYF.

This clonotype was detected ten times or more. The chain joins TRBV5-4 to TRBJ2-3; TRBD2 agrees at 8 bases. Germline CDR1 is SGHNT and CDR2 is YYREEE (reference sequence). The CDR3 runs to 16 residues. The ends lost 4 bases at V and 2 bases at J; junction bases unmatched: 9. The CDR3 sequence: CASSPRERGTTDTQYF. DNA for the CDR3: TGTGCCAGCAGCCCCCGCGAGCGGGGGACCACAGATACGCAGTATTTT.

This clonotype was counted between two and nine times. V gene TRBV7-7 combines with J gene TRBJ2-1, with 9 bases matching TRBD1. CDR3 size: 13 residues. Germline values: CDR1 SSHAT, CDR2 FNYEAQ (reference sequence). CDR3 DNA sequence: TGTGCAGCCAGGGACAGGGTGTGCAATGAGCAGTTCTTC. The encoded protein is CAARDRVCNEQFF.

Only a few counts were recorded for this clonotype. The chain links TRBV11-2 to TRBJ2-3; no clear D. There are 14 residues in the CDR3. The V gene lost 1 base and the J gene lost 5 bases, with 10 bases spanning the gap. The germline gives CDR1 SGHAT, CDR2 FQNNGV. The CDR3 region is CASSLVVLQDTQYF. Here the CDR3 DNA reads TGTGCCAGCAGCTTAGTGGTCCTCCAAGATACGCAGTATTTT.

This clonotype was seen a few times. The CDR3 sequence: CASSLGSGGINEQFF. CDR3 nucleotides: TGTGCCAGCAGCTTAGGGTCAGGGGGGATCAATGAGCAGTTCTTC. The genes are TRBV7-6 and TRBJ2-1; D is possibly TRBD1 (7 bases). The germline V and J ends were trimmed by 1 base and 6 bases, with 13 bases remaining between them. The CDR3 runs 15 residues. From germline, CDR1 is SGHVS and CDR2 FNYEAQ. Filled out from reference TRBV7-6 and TRBJ2-1, the complete variable domain reads GAGVSQSPRYKVTKRGQDVALRCDPISGHVSLYWYRQALGQGPEFLTYFNYEAQQDKSGLPNDRFSAERPEGSISTLTIQRTEQRDSAMYRCASSLGSGGINEQFFGPGTRLTVL.